The 17 T cell receptor gamma chains below were found in one sample sequenced in a study of gamma-delta T cells after stem cell transplantation. TCRdb repeated clone calling on the RT-PCR reads with CATT. The table has 200 to 250 gamma-chain clones, approximately 4.6% seen once. Material: gamma-delta T cells. The receptors were gathered from a human donor. It is not recorded whose cells these are; they may come from a transplant donor.

In its sample, this clone ranks as hyperexpanded. The same CDR3 also results from other DNA sequences found in this sample. The rearrangement joins TRGV9 to TRGJ1 or TRGJ2. Germline trimming cut 2 bases from V and 6 bases from J; bases unmatched to any gene: 13. The CDR3 contains 15 residues. In germline, CDR1 is GITISATS, CDR2 ISYDGTV (reference sequence). The CDR3 is CALWEAQGYSYKKLF. In DNA, the CDR3 is TGTGCCTTGTGGGAGGCGCAAGGTTATAGTTATAAGAAACTCTTT.

By sample fraction, this clone is large. The sample has other DNA sequences that encode this CDR3 too. For the CDR3, the DNA is TGTGCCTTGTGGGAGGTGCCTCAAGAGTTGGGCAAAAAAATCAAGGTATTT. It encodes CALWEVPQELGKKIKVF. This chain connects TRGV9 to TRGJP. Germline CDR1 is GITISATS and CDR2 is ISYDGTV (reference sequence). The CDR3 runs 17 residues. V lost 0 bases and J lost 4; bases outside the gene matches: 3.

This clone came up a few times. A read error likely explains this, since a far larger clone differs by one base. The sample contains more than one DNA sequence encoding this CDR3. The rearrangement links TRGV9 to TRGJP. This CDR3 spans 16 amino acids. Looked up from germline, CDR1 is GITISATS and CDR2 is ISYDGTV (reference sequence). The CDR3 DNA reads as TGTGCCTTGTGGGAGGGACAAGAGTTGGGCAAAAAGATCAAGGTATTT. Translated: CALWEGQELGKKIKVF.

Comment on this clone: A far larger clone is a single base away, which makes a read error likely. The same CDR3 also results from other DNA sequences found in this sample. The V and J genes are TRGV9 and TRGJP. Germline V lookup: CDR1 GITISATS, CDR2 ISYDGTV (reference sequence). The CDR3 spans 16 residues. The DNA of the CDR3 is TGTGCCCTGTGGGAGGGACAAGAGTTGGGCAAAAAAATCAAGGTATTT. This encodes CALWEGQELGKKIKVF.

Points on this clone: A far larger clone is a single base away, which makes a read error likely. This CDR3 is also generated by other DNA sequences in the sample. J is TRGJP and V is TRGV9. Germline lookup yields CDR1 GITISATS and CDR2 ISYDGTV (reference sequence). The CDR3 extends over 14 amino acids. Trimming took 3 bases from V and 11 from J; bases not matched to a gene: 4. CDR3 loop: CALWERVGKKIKVF. The CDR3 DNA sequence: TGTGCCTTGTGGGAGAGGGTGGGCAAAAAAATCAAGGTATTT.

This clone is medium-sized (0.01 to 0.1%). A far larger clone is only one base removed, so a read error is likely. This CDR3 is also generated by other DNA sequences in the sample. The rearrangement links TRGV9 to TRGJ1 or TRGJ2. This CDR3 is 15 amino acids long. Germline lookup yields CDR1 GITISATS and CDR2 ISYDGTV (reference sequence). Here the CDR3 reads CALWENTSNYYKKLF. CDR3 sequence (DNA): TGTGCCTTGTGGGAAAACACCTCGAATTATTATAAGAAGCTCTTT.

This clone qualifies as medium-sized. A far bigger clonotype differs at one base, so this is likely a read error. The chain combines TRGV9 with TRGJP. V was pared by 1 base and J by 5 bases, with 20 bases of the junction left unmatched. The CDR3 covers 22 residues. Germline V lookup: CDR1 GITISATS, CDR2 ISYDGTV (reference sequence). In DNA, the CDR3 is TGTGCCTTGTGGGAGGTAGCTTCGCATGTCTCACAGAAAGAGTTGGGCAAAAAAATCAAGGTATTT. This translates into CALWEVASHVSQKELGKKIKVF.

This clone is medium-sized within its sample. A far larger clone is only one base removed, so a read error is likely. CDR3 coding DNA: TGTGCCTTGTGGGGCCAAGAGTTGGGCAAAAAAATCAGGGTATTT. As protein: CALWGQELGKKIRVF. The chain recombines TRGV9 with TRGJP. CDR1 GITISATS and CDR2 ISYDGTV come from the germline V gene (reference sequence). The CDR3 runs 15 residues.

This clone was detected a few times. The TCRdb record carries a much larger clone's protein, which differs from this DNA's translation at residue 11; a read error is the likely cause, and the protein listed here is the DNA translation. CDR3 residues: CALWEVRELGEKIKVF. The CDR3 bases are TGTGCCTTGTGGGAGGTGCGGGAGTTGGGCGAAAAAATCAAGGTATTT. The chain links TRGV9 to TRGJP. CDR3 length: 16 residues. Germline V CDR1 and CDR2: GITISATS, ISYDGTV (reference sequence).

This clone is large in the sample. The chain uses TRGV9 and TRGJP. With V trimmed by 5 bases and J by 9 bases, 13 bases remained unmatched. Looked up from germline, CDR1 is GITISATS and CDR2 is ISYDGTV (reference sequence). The CDR3 runs 17 residues. The CDR3 region has the DNA TGTGCCTTGTGGGGGGGCGGTGAGCGGTTGGGCAAAAAAATCAAGGTATTT. As protein: CALWGGGERLGKKIKVF.

In its sample, this clone was seen a few times. A read error likely explains this, since a far larger clone differs by one base. The same CDR3 arises from other DNA sequences in this sample as well. The rearrangement links TRGV9 to TRGJ1 or TRGJ2. The CDR3 runs to 11 residues. Per the germline V gene, CDR1 is GITISATS and CDR2 is ISYDGTV (reference sequence). The CDR3 region has the DNA TGTGCCTTGTGGGAGCCACGTAAGAAACTCTTC. Protein product: CALWEPRKKLF.

This clone is medium-sized. This is likely an artifact of a read error, given a far larger clone one base away. Additional DNA sequences in this sample encode the identical CDR3. The rearrangement joins TRGV2 to TRGJ1 or TRGJ2. The CDR3 is 14 residues long. Germline loops: CDR1 EGSNGY, CDR2 YDSYNSKV. The CDR3 DNA reads as TGTGCCACCTGGGACGGTTCGAATTATTATAAGAAGCTCTTT. Protein sequence: CATWDGSNYYKKLF.

In its sample, this clone ranks as hyperexpanded (1% or more). The sample carries other DNA sequences with the same CDR3. The chain is built from TRGV9 and TRGJP. J was trimmed by 4 bases and V by 0 bases; bases with no gene match: 0. From germline, CDR1 is GITISATS and CDR2 ISYDGTV (reference sequence). The CDR3 has 16 amino acids. The CDR3 region is CALWEVQELGKKIKVF. The CDR3 coding sequence is TGTGCCTTGTGGGAGGTGCAAGAGTTGGGCAAAAAAATCAAGGTATTT.

Worth noting for this clone: A far larger clone is one base from this, pointing to a likely read error. This chain connects TRGV9 to TRGJP. Germline V gives CDR1 GITISATS, CDR2 ISYDGTV (reference sequence). This CDR3 region has 18 residues. The V and J ends lost 0 bases and 9 bases, in that order; junction bases with no gene match: 11. The CDR3 loop reads CALWEVHAGGLGKKIKVF. The CDR3 DNA follows: TGTGCCTTGTGGGAGGTGCATGCAGGGGGGTTGGGCAAAAAAATCAAGGTATTT.

In the case of this clone: A far larger clone is off by one base, so a read error is likely. Written as DNA, the CDR3 is TGTGCCACCCGGGGTAAGAAACTCTTT. Translating gives CATRGKKLF. The J gene is TRGJ1 or TRGJ2, the V gene TRGV5. CDR1 VINAFY and CDR2 YDVSNSKD come from the germline V gene. This CDR3 has 9 residues. The ends lost 9 bases at V and 9 bases at J; junction bases unmatched: 5.

The rearrangement joins TRGV8 to TRGJ1 or TRGJ2. There are 14 residues in the CDR3. The J segment lost 2 bases and the V segment lost 8 bases, leaving 12 bases of the junction unmatched. Per the germline V gene, CDR1 is VENAVY and CDR2 is YDSYNSRV. The CDR3 protein is CATYPHHYYYKKLF. CDR3 in DNA: TGTGCCACCTACCCCCACCACTATTATTATAAGAAACTCTTT.

This clone came up once. The gene calls are TRGV8 and TRGJ1 or TRGJ2. The germline CDR1 and CDR2 sequences are VENAVY and YDSYNSRV. Trimming removed 5 bases from V and 4 bases from J; junction bases left unmatched: 2. CDR3 size: 11 residues. CDR3 bases: TGTGCCACCTGGGGATATTATAAGAAACTCTTT. Translated: CATWGYYKKLF.